The present TCR beta chain was sequenced within a study of molecular identifiers for immune sequencing clone quantification. This clonotype was observed at least ten times. TCRdb recomputed calls from the PCR reads with MiXCR, one row per CDR3 protein. The table records over 600,000 distinct CDR3 sequences, 20% of them present only once. Trimming left V 3 bases short and J 8 bases short, with 13 bases between. CDR3 size: 14 residues. CDR1 is KGHSH and CDR2 is LQKENI in the germline V gene. The sequence derives from a human donor in good health. Some libraries in this study had Jurkat cell RNA spiked in. This chain links TRBV18 with TRBJ1-4, with TRBD1 as a possible D gene (6 bases). Input material: naive CD8+ T cells from blood, with Jurkat cell RNA spiked in. Subset given: FACS-sorted CD8+CD4-CCR7+CD45RA+ naive T cells. CDR3 protein: CASSPDRMIEKLFF. In nucleotides, the CDR3 is TGTGCCAGCTCACCGGACAGAATGATCGAAAAACTGTTTTTT.